This TCR beta chain was recorded in a study of neoadjuvant anti-PD-1 for oral cavity cancer. Sequencing used immunoSEQ multiplex PCR; TCRdb keeps in-frame clones, though not all of them. Seen here are about 81,000 clones, 70% to 85% observed once, and the top ten hold about 2.9%. Patients had HPV-negative, locally advanced oral cavity squamous cell carcinoma. The V and J ends lost 6 bases and 4 bases, in that order; junction bases with no gene match: 8. The CDR3 runs to 14 residues. Germline-derived CDR1 and CDR2 are MNHEY and SMNVEV (reference sequence). Sequencing used PBMCs, obtained before nivolumab (anti-PD-1) treatment. This TCR derives from a person aged 35-80 years with oral cavity squamous cell carcinoma. This chain uses TRBV27 with TRBJ1-2; 7 nucleotides line up with TRBD1. CDR3 protein: CASSPRQGLYGYTF. In DNA, the CDR3 is TGTGCCAGCAGCCCCCGACAGGGCCTCTATGGCTACACCTTC.